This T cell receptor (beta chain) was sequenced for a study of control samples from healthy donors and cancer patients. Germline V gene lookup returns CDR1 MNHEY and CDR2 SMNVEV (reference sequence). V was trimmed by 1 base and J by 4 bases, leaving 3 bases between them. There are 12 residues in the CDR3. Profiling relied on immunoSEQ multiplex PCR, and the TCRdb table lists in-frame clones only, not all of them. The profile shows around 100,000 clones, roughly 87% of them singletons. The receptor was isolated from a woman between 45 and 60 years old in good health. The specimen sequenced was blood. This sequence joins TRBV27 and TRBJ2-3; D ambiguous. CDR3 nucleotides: TGTGCCAGCAGTTTATTTTCAGATACGCAGTATTTT. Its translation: CASSLFSDTQYF.